This is a list of T cell receptor beta chains from one sample in a study of blood T cell repertoires in COVID-19. TCRdb's table, derived via immunoSEQ multiplex PCR, lists solely in-frame clones and lacks some. The data contain about 59,000 clones, about 72% of them seen just once; the ten biggest clones take up roughly 13%. The sequenced sample was peripheral blood. The receptor source for this set is an elderly man with acute or convalescent COVID-19. Both conserved end residues are part of each CDR3. A D gene is named only where the DNA matches it firmly. Size is omitted from some rows. Given values are once, few, many or a class for expanded clones.

j_call clone_size v_call d_call cdr3_length cdr3_aa cdr3_nt
TRBJ1-1 NA TRBV4-2 NA 15 CASSQAGRGVTEAFF TGTGCCAGCAGCCAAGCGGGTAGGGGCGTCACTGAAGCTTTCTTT
TRBJ1-5 NA TRBV18 TRBD1 16 CASSPTGDTSNQPQHF TGTGCCAGCTCACCCACAGGGGATACGTCCAATCAGCCCCAGCATTTT
TRBJ1-5 NA TRBV12-5 NA 13 CASGWGLNQPQHF TGTGCTAGTGGCTGGGGCCTAAATCAGCCCCAGCATTTT
TRBJ2-1 once TRBV3-1/TRBV3-2 NA 11 CASGEGAGQFF TGTGCCAGCGGAGAAGGGGCTGGACAGTTCTTC
TRBJ2-5 NA TRBV5-1 TRBD2 15 CASSLSGRREETQYF TGCGCCAGCAGCCTAAGCGGGAGGAGGGAAGAGACCCAGTACTTC
TRBJ1-2 few TRBV5-5 NA 15 CASSLNTDSVYGYTF TGTGCCAGCAGCTTGAACACGGACAGCGTCTATGGCTACACCTTC
TRBJ1-1 NA TRBV5-1 NA 14 CASSLETGFTEAFF TGCGCCAGCAGCTTGGAAACAGGGTTCACTGAAGCTTTCTTT
TRBJ2-1 NA TRBV27 TRBD1 13 CASSLFTGVGRFF TGTGCCAGCAGTTTATTCACAGGGGTCGGAAGATTCTTC
TRBJ1-2 NA TRBV7-9 NA 14 CASSLSQGLHGYTF TGTGCCAGCAGCTTATCGCAGGGTTTGCATGGCTACACCTTC
TRBJ1-3 NA TRBV19 NA 13 CASIREPGNTIYF TGTGCCAGTATACGAGAGCCTGGAAACACCATATATTTT
TRBJ2-7 NA TRBV5-1 TRBD2 15 CASSLIGGSNNEQYF TGCGCCAGCAGCTTGATTGGCGGGAGTAACAACGAGCAGTACTTC
TRBJ1-6 NA TRBV6-5 NA 15 CASSSGATYNSPLHF TGTGCCAGCAGTTCAGGGGCGACCTATAATTCACCCCTCCACTTT
TRBJ1-1 once TRBV30 TRBD1 12 CAWSLTGTEAFF TGTGCCTGGAGTCTGACAGGGACTGAAGCTTTCTTT
TRBJ2-5 NA TRBV20-1 TRBD2 17 CSASILGRLAVQETQYF TGCAGTGCTAGTATCCTGGGGCGACTAGCGGTCCAAGAGACCCAGTACTTC
TRBJ2-1 once TRBV2 NA 13 CASSGSVANEQFF TGTGCCAGCAGTGGGAGCGTGGCCAATGAGCAGTTCTTC
TRBJ1-3 NA TRBV24-1 NA 14 CATSDSRSGNTIYF TGTGCCACCAGTGATTCGCGTTCTGGAAACACCATATATTTT